This T cell receptor (beta chain) derives from a study of blood T cell repertoires in COVID-19. This CDR3 region has 14 residues. The germline V gene has CDR1 MNHEY and CDR2 SVGAGI. V lost 5 bases to trimming and J lost 4 bases; unmatched junction nucleotides: 3. Authors' data handling: Amplification of reference gene primers was used by the study to estimate nucleated cell counts. The method was immunoSEQ multiplex PCR; TCRdb's version includes in-frame clones alone and lacks a portion of them. That table supplies the V and J calls and clone size; D and trimming were determined from the DNA. This sample carries about 320,000 clones, approximately 91% of them seen once, and the ten largest clones take 4.5% to 6.5%.

The chain uses TRBV6-5 and TRBJ2-1; 9 positions agree with TRBD2. The source material was PBMCs or T cells enriched from blood (not recorded which). The clonotype was recovered from a man in his sixties who had recovered from COVID-19. The CDR3 DNA follows: TGTGCCAGCAGTAGACTAGCGGATTACAATGAGCAGTTCTTC. This codes for CASSRLADYNEQFF.